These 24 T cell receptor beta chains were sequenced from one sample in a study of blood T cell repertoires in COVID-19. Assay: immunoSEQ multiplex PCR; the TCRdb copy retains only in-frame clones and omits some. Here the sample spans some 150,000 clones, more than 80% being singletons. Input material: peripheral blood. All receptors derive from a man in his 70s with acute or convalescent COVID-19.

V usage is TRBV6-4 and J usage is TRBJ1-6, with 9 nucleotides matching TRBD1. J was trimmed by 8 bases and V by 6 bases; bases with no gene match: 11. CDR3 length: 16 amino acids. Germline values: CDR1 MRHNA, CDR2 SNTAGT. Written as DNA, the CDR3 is TGTGCCAGCAGAGCCGGGACAGGGACGTCGGATTCACCCCTCCACTTT. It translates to CASRAGTGTSDSPLHF.

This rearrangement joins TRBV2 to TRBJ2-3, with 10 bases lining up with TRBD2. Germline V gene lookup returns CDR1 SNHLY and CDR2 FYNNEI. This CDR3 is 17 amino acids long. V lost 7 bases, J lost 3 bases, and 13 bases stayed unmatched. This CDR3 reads CASTRRGLAGGTDTQYF. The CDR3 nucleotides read TGTGCCAGCACCAGAAGGGGCTTAGCGGGAGGTACAGATACGCAGTATTTT.

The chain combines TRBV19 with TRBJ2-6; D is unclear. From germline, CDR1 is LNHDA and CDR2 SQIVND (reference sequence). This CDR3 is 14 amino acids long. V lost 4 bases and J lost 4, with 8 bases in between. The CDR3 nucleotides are TGTGCCAGTAGTAATGGGCCCGGGGCCAACGTCCTGACTTTC. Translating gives CASSNGPGANVLTF.

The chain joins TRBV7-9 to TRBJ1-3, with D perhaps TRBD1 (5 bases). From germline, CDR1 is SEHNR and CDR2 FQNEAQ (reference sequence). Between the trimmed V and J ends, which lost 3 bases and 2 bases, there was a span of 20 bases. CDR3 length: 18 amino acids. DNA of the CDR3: TGTGCCAGCAGCTTCGAGGCCCGCCCAGGGTCCCCTGGAAACACCATATATTTT. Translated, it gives CASSFEARPGSPGNTIYF.

CDR3 residues: CASSTPRLAGIEQYF. DNA of the CDR3: TGTGCCAGCAGCACCCCCCGACTAGCGGGTATCGAGCAGTACTTC. This chain uses TRBV28 with TRBJ2-7, with 10 bases that match TRBD2. In germline, CDR1 is MDHEN, CDR2 SYDVKM. The CDR3 length is 15 residues. V was clipped by 6 bases and J by 6 bases; unmatched bases: 11.

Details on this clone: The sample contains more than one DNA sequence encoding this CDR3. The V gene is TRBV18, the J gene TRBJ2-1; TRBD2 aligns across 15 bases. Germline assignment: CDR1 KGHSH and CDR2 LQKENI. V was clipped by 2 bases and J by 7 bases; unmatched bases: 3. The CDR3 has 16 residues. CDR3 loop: CASSPSGLAGGNEQFF. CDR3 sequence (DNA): TGTGCCAGCTCACCATCGGGACTAGCGGGAGGAAATGAGCAGTTCTTC.

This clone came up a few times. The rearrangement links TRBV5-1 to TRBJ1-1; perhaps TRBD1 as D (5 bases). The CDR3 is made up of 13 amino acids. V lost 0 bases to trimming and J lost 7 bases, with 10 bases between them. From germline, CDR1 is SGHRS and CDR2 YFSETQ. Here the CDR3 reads CASSLDYRSEAFF. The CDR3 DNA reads TGCGCCAGCAGCTTGGACTACAGGAGTGAAGCTTTCTTT.

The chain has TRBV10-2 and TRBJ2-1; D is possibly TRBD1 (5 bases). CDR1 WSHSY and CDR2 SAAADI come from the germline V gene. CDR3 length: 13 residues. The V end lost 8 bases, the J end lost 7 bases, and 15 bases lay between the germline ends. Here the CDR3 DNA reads TGCGCCAGCGGCGGTCAGGGAATGAATGAGCAGTTCTTC. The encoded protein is CASGGQGMNEQFF.

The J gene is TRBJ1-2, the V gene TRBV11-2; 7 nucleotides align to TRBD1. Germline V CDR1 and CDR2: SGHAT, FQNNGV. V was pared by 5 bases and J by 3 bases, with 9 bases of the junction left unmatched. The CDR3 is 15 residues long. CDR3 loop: CASSTQQGRDYGYTF. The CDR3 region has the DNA TGTGCCAGCAGCACCCAACAGGGGCGGGACTATGGCTACACCTTC.

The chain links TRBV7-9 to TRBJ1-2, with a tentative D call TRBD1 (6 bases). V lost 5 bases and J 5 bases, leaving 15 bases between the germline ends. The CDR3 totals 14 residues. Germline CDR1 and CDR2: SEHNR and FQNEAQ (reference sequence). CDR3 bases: TGTGCCAGCAGCCGACAGGCAAACCTATATGGCTACACCTTC. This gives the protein CASSRQANLYGYTF.

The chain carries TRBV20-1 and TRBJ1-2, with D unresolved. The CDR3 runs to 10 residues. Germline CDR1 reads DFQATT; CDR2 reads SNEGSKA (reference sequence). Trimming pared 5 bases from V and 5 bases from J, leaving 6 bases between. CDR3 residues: CSASFYGYTF. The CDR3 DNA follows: TGCAGTGCTTCATTTTATGGCTACACCTTC.

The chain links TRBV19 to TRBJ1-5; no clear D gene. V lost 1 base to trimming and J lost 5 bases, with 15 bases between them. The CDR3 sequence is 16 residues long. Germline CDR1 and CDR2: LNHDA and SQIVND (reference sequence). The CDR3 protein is CASSIVETIPYQPQHF. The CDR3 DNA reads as TGTGCCAGTAGTATAGTCGAGACAATACCTTATCAGCCCCAGCATTTT.

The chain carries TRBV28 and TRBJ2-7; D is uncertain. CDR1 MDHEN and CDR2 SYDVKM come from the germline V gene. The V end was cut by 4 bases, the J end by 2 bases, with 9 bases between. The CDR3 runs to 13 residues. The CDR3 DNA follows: TGTGCCAGCAGTTGGGCAGTAACCTACGAGCAGTACTTC. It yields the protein CASSWAVTYEQYF.

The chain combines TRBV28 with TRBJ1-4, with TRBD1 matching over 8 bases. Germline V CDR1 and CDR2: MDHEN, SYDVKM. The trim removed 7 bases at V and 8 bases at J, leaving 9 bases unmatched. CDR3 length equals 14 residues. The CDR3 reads CASISGTGLEKLFF. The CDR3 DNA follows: TGTGCCAGCATCTCCGGGACAGGCCTAGAAAAACTGTTTTTT.

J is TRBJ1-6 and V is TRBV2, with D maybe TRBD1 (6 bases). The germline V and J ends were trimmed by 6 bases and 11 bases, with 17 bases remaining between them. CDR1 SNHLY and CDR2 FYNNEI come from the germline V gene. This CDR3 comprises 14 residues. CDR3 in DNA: TGTGCCAGCAGAACCGGGACCGACAGGACACCCCTCCACTTT. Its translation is CASRTGTDRTPLHF.

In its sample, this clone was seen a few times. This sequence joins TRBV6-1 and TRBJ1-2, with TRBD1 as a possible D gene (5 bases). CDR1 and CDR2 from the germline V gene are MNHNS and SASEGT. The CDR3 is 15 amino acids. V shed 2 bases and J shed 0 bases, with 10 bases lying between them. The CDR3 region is CASSEFGGTNYGYTF. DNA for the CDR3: TGTGCCAGCAGTGAATTCGGGGGTACTAACTATGGCTACACCTTC.

The CDR3 loop reads CASRDRTGRTEKLFF. The CDR3, as DNA: TGTGCCAGCAGAGATAGGACAGGGAGGACTGAAAAACTGTTTTTT. This chain links TRBV3-1 (or the pseudogene TRBV3-2) with TRBJ1-4, with 8 bases matching TRBD1. CDR3 length equals 15 residues. The J segment lost 7 bases and the V segment lost 6 bases, leaving 10 bases of the junction unmatched. Germline values: CDR1 LGHDT, CDR2 YNNKEL (reference sequence).

This CDR3 is CAARSGTGGSYEQYF. For the CDR3, the DNA is TGTGCCGCACGATCCGGGACAGGGGGCTCCTACGAGCAGTACTTC. The chain has TRBV10-3 and TRBJ2-7; 11 bases are a match to TRBD1. The CDR3 spans 15 residues. J gave up 0 bases and V 11 bases, and 9 bases lay outside the gene matches. CDR1 is ENHRY and CDR2 is SYGVKD in the germline V gene.

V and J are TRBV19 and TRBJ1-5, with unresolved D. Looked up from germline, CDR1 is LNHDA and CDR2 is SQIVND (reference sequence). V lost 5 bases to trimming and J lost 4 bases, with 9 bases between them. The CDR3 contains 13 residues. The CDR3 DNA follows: TGTGCCAGTAGTGCCCAGTTAAATCAGCCCCAGCATTTT. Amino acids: CASSAQLNQPQHF.

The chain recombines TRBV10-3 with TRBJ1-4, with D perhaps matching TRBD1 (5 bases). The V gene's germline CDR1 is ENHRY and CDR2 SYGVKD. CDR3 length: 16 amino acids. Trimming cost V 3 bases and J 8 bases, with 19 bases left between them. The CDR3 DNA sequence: TGTGCCATCAGTGACGCAGGAGGGGTTTTAGGCGAAAAACTGTTTTTT. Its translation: CAISDAGGVLGEKLFF.

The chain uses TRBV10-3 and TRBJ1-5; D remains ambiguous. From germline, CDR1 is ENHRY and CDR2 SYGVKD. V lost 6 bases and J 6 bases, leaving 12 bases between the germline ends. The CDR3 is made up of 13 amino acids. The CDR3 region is CAIRMTMAQPQHF. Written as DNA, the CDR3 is TGTGCCATCAGAATGACAATGGCTCAGCCCCAGCATTTT.

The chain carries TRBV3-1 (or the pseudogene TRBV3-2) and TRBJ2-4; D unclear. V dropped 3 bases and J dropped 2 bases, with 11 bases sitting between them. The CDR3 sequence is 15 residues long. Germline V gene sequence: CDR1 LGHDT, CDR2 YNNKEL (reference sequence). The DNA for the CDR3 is TGTGCCAGCAGCCACACAGATTTGACCAAAAACATTCAGTACTTC. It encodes CASSHTDLTKNIQYF.

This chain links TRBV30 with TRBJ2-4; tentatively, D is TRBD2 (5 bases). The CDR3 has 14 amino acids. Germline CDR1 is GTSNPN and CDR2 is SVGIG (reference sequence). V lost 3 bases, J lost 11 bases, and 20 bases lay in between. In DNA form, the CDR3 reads TGTGCCTGGAGGGACCTTCGGAGGAGCGAGCTTCAGTACTTC. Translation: CAWRDLRRSELQYF. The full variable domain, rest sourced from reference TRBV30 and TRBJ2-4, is SQTIHQWPATLVQPVGSPLSLECTVEGTSNPNLYWYRQAAGRGLQLLFYSVGIGQISSEVPQNLSASRPQDRQFILSSKKLLLSDSGFYLCAWRDLRRSELQYFGAGTRLSVL.

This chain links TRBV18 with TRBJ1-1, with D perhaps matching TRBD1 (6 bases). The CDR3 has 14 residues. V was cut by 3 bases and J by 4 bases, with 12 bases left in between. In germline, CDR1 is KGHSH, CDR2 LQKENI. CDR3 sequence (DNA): TGTGCCAGCTCACCCGGGACACCCAGCACTGAAGCTTTCTTT. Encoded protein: CASSPGTPSTEAFF.